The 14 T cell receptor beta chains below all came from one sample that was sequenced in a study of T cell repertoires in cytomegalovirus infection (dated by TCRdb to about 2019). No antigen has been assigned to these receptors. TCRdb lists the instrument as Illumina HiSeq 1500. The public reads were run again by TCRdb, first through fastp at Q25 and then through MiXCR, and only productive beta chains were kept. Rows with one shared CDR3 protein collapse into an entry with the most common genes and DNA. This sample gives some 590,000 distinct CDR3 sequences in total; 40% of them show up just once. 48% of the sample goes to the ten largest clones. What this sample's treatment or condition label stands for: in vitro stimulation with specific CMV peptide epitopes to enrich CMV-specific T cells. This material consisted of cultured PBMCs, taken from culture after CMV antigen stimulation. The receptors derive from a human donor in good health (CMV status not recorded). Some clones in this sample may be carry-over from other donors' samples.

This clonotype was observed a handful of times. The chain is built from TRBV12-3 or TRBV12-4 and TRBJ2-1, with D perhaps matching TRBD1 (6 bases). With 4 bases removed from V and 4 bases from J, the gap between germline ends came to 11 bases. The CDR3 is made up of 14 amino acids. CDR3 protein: CASSSGAKYNEQFF. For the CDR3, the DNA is TGTGCCAGCAGTTCAGGGGCGAAATACAATGAGCAGTTCTTC.

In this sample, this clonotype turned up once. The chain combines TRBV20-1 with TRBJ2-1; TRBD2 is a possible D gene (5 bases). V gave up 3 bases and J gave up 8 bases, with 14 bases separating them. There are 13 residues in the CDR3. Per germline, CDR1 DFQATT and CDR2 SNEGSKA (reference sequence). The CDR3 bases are TGCAGTGCTAGTCTCGGGGTCCCGTATGAGCAGTTCTTC. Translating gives CSASLGVPYEQFF.

For the CDR3, the DNA is TGTGCCAGCAGCTTAGCGGGGGGCGCGGGAAACACCATATATTTT. Its protein is CASSLAGGAGNTIYF. The chain carries TRBV7-2 and TRBJ1-3; D might be TRBD1 (6 bases). Germline V gene data show CDR1 as SGHTA and CDR2 as FQGNSA. The CDR3 runs to 15 residues. V lost 0 bases to trimming and J lost 4 bases, with 10 bases between them.

CDR3 DNA sequence: TGTGCCAGCAGTGACGGACAGGGACAAGAGACCCAGTACTTC. This translates into CASSDGQGQETQYF. The rearrangement joins TRBV28 to TRBJ2-5; 8 nucleotides match TRBD1. Trimming took 5 bases from V and 2 from J; bases not matched to a gene: 4. This CDR3 has 14 residues. Germline V CDR1 and CDR2: MDHEN, SYDVKM.

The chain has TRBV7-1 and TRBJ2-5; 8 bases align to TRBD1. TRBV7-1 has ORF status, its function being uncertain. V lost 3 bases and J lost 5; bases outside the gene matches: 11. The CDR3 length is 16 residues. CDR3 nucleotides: TGTGCCAGCAGCTCCCCTTGGACAGGGATCGGGGAGACCCAGTACTTC. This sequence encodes CASSSPWTGIGETQYF.

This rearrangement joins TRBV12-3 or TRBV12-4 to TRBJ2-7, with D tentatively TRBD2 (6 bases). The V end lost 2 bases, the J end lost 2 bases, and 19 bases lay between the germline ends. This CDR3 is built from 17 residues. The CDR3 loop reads CASSLWLAGRRPYEQYF. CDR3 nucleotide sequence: TGTGCCAGCAGTTTATGGTTGGCGGGGCGGCGCCCCTACGAGCAGTACTTC.

The CDR3 DNA is TGCAGTGCTAGATCCGGACTAGTCTCCTACGAGCAGTACTTC. It encodes CSARSGLVSYEQYF. The V and J genes are TRBV20-1 and TRBJ2-7, with 7 bases fitting TRBD2. J lost 0 bases, V lost 2 bases, and 4 bases had no gene match. Germline loops: CDR1 DFQATT, CDR2 SNEGSKA (reference sequence). The CDR3 is made up of 14 amino acids.

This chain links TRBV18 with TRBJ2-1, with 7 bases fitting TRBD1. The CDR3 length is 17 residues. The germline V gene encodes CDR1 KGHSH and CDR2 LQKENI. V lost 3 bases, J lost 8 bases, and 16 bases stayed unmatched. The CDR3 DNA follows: TGTGCCAGCTCACCCCCGAGACAGGGCGCGGATATCGATGAGCAGTTCTTC. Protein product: CASSPPRQGADIDEQFF.

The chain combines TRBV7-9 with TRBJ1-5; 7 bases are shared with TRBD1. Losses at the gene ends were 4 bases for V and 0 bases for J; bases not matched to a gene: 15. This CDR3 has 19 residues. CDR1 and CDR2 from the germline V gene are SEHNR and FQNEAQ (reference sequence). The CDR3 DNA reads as TGTGCCAGCAGCTATGGGGGCCGGGACAGAGTTTTTAGCAATCAGCCCCAGCATTTT. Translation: CASSYGGRDRVFSNQPQHF. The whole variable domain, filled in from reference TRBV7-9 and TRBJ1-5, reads DTGVSQNPRHKITKRGQNVTFRCDPISEHNRLYWYRQTLGQGPEFLTYFQNEAQLEKSRLLSDRFSAERPKGSFSTLEIQRTEQGDSAMYLCASSYGGRDRVFSNQPQHFGDGTRLSIL.

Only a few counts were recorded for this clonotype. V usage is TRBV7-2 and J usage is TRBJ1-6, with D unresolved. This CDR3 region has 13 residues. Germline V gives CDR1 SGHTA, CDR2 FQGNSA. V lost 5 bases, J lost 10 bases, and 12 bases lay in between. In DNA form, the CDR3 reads TGTGCCAGCAGCCCGAAATTCGGCTCACCCCTCCACTTT. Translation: CASSPKFGSPLHF.

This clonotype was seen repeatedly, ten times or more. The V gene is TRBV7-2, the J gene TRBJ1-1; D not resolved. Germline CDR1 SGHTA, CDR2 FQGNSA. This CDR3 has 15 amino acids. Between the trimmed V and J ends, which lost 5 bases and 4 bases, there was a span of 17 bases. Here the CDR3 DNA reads TGTGCCAGCAGCCCAAAGGGATTCGAGCGCACTGAAGCTTTCTTT. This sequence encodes CASSPKGFERTEAFF.

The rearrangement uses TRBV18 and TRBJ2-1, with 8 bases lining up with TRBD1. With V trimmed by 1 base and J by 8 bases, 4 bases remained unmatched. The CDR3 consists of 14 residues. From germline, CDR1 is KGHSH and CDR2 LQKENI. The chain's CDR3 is CASSPRTGLYEQFF. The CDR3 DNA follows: TGTGCCAGCTCACCACGGACAGGGTTGTATGAGCAGTTCTTC.

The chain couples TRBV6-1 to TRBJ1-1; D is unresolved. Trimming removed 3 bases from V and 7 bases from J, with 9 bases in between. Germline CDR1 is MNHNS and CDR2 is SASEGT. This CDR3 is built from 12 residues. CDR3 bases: TGTGCCAGCAGTGATCGACCCCGTGAAGCTTTCTTT. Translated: CASSDRPREAFF.

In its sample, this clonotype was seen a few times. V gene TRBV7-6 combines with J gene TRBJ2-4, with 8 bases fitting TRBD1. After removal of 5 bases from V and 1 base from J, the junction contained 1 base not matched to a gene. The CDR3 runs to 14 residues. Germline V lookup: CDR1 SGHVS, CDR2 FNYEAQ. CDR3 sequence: CASSTGGAKNIQYF. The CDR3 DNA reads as TGTGCCAGCAGCACAGGGGGGGCCAAAAACATTCAGTACTTC. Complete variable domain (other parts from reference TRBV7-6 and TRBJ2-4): GAGVSQSPRYKVTKRGQDVALRCDPISGHVSLYWYRQALGQGPEFLTYFNYEAQQDKSGLPNDRFSAERPEGSISTLTIQRTEQRDSAMYRCASSTGGAKNIQYFGAGTRLSVL.